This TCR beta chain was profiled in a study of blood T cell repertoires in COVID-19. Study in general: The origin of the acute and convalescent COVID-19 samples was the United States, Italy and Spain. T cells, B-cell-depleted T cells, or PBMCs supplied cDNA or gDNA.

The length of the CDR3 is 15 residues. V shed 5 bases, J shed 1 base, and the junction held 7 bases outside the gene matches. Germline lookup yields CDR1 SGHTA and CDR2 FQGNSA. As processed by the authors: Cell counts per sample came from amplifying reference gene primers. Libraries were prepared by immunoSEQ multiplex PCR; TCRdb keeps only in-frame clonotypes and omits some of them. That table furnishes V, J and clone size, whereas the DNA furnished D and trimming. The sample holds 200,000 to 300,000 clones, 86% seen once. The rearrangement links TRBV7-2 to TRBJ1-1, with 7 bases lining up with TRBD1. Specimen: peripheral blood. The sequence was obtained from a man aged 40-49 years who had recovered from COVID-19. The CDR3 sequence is CASSRDSLQNTEAFF. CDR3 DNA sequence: TGTGCCAGCAGCCGGGACAGTTTACAGAACACTGAAGCTTTCTTT.